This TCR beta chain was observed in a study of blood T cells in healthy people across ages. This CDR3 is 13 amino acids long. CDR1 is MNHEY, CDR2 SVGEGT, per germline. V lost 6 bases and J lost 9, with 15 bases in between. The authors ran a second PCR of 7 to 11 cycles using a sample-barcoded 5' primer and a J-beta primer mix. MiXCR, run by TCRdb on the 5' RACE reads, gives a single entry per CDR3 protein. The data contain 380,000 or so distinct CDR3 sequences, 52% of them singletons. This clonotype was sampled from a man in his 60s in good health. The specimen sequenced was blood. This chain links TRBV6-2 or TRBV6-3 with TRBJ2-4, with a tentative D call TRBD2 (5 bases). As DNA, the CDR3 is TGTGCCAGCAGCCGGGGAGTGGGGAGCATTCAGTACTTC. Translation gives CASSRGVGSIQYF.